The 27 T cell receptor beta chains given below trace back to one sample, sequenced in a study of T-cell memory formation after mild COVID-19. MiXCR, applied by TCRdb to the 5' RACE reads, yields one record per CDR3 protein. The table has 350,000 or so distinct CDR3 sequences, about an eighth seen once. The source material was PBMCs or a T cell subset sorted from them (not recorded which). Source of these receptors: a man younger than 35 who had mild COVID-19 (a few samples of this study predate the infection). Cell type and time point are not known.

This sequence joins TRBV2 and TRBJ2-6, with D unclear. This CDR3 spans 15 amino acids. V was clipped by 4 bases and J by 1 base, with 8 bases between them. Germline V CDR1 and CDR2: SNHLY, FYNNEI. The CDR3 here is CASSVVVSGANVLTF. The CDR3 nucleotides are TGTGCCAGCAGTGTCGTGGTGTCTGGGGCCAACGTCCTGACTTTC.

On this clonotype itself: Compared with germline, one end of the junction differs, possibly owing to a read error. V and J are TRBV9 and TRBJ2-6; 8 nucleotides align to TRBD2. Germline V gene lookup returns CDR1 SGDLS and CDR2 YYNGEE. The CDR3 spans 19 residues. In DNA form, the CDR3 reads TGTGCCAGCACCGTAGGGGTTAGCGGGGAATTCTCTGGGGCCAACGTCCTGACTTTC. This gives the protein CASTVGVSGEFSGANVLTF.

The V call is TRBV3-1, the J call TRBJ2-5; D remains unclear. Looked up from germline, CDR1 is LGHDT and CDR2 is YNNKEL (reference sequence). V was cut by 7 bases and J by 5 bases, with 11 bases left in between. The CDR3 spans 12 residues. In nucleotides, the CDR3 is TGTGCCAGCAACTTCAGGAAGGAGACCCAGTACTTC. Translation: CASNFRKETQYF.

The V and J genes are TRBV12-3 or TRBV12-4 and TRBJ1-5, with a weak D call TRBD1 (5 bases). V lost 1 base and J 4 bases, leaving 11 bases between the germline ends. The CDR3 has 15 amino acids. Here the CDR3 reads CASSLGREWNQPQHF. CDR3 in DNA: TGTGCCAGCAGTTTAGGCAGGGAGTGGAATCAGCCCCAGCATTTT.

This clonotype was observed a few times. The chain combines TRBV20-1 with TRBJ2-7; 9 positions agree with TRBD1. The CDR3 spans 13 residues. Unmatched junction bases numbered 3, after V lost 4 bases and J lost 2 bases. Looked up from germline, CDR1 is DFQATT and CDR2 is SNEGSKA (reference sequence). The CDR3 DNA reads TGCAGTGCTATCGGACAGGGGACCTACGAGCAGTACGTC. Residues: CSAIGQGTYEQYV.

J is TRBJ1-5 and V is TRBV4-3; D uncertain. The germline V and J ends were trimmed by 0 bases and 7 bases, with 10 bases remaining between them. CDR3 size: 14 residues. From germline, CDR1 is LGHNA and CDR2 YSLEER. CDR3 in DNA: TGCGCCAGCAGCCAAGATCACGGGCCCCAGCCCCAGCATTTT. As protein: CASSQDHGPQPQHF.

This clonotype was counted between two and nine times. The chain carries TRBV10-3 and TRBJ2-1; 7 nucleotides align to TRBD2. This CDR3 has 15 amino acids. Germline CDR1 reads ENHRY; CDR2 reads SYGVKD. Germline trimming cut 6 bases from V and 7 bases from J; bases unmatched to any gene: 12. CDR3 DNA: TGTGCCATCAGGACGGACGGGATGGGGGGGAATGAGCAGTTCTTC. Amino acid sequence: CAIRTDGMGGNEQFF.

The V gene is TRBV29-1, the J gene TRBJ2-1; TRBD2 matches at 7 bases. Germline V lookup: CDR1 SQVTM, CDR2 ANQGSEA. J lost 8 bases, V lost 5 bases, and 9 bases had no gene match. The CDR3 is 13 residues long. The CDR3 reads CSVPAGSRDEQFF. In nucleotides, the CDR3 is TGCAGCGTTCCAGCGGGGTCTCGGGATGAGCAGTTCTTC.

This clonotype was counted ten times or more. V and J are TRBV5-1 and TRBJ2-2; perhaps TRBD1 as D (6 bases). Looked up from germline, CDR1 is SGHRS and CDR2 is YFSETQ. CDR3 length: 15 amino acids. Trimming shortened V by 3 bases and J by 0 bases, and 9 bases separated the two germline ends. The CDR3 spells CASSSDRSNTGELFF. The CDR3 DNA is TGCGCCAGCAGCTCGGACAGATCGAACACCGGGGAGCTGTTTTTT.

V and J are TRBV29-1 and TRBJ2-5; D uncertain. Germline V gene lookup returns CDR1 SQVTM and CDR2 ANQGSEA. With 6 bases removed from V and 4 bases from J, the gap between germline ends came to 12 bases. This CDR3 region has 12 residues. The CDR3 sequence is CSVRGDGETQYF. In DNA, the CDR3 is TGCAGCGTCCGTGGGGATGGAGAGACCCAGTACTTC.

The CDR3 sequence: CASSTGIRDTEAFF. CDR3 bases: TGTGCCAGCAGCACGGGAATTCGGGACACTGAAGCTTTCTTT. The V and J genes are TRBV9 and TRBJ1-1; D is uncertain. Germline V lookup: CDR1 SGDLS, CDR2 YYNGEE. CDR3 length: 14 amino acids. V lost 4 bases and J lost 3, with 13 bases in between.

This clonotype came up many times. V and J are TRBV5-6 and TRBJ1-6; D not certain. CDR1 is SGHDT, CDR2 YYEEEE, per germline. V was pared by 0 bases and J by 3 bases, with 7 bases between. The CDR3 is made up of 15 amino acids. CDR3 DNA: TGTGCCAGCAGCTTGGACGGATACTATAATTCACCCCTCCACTTT. Protein product: CASSLDGYYNSPLHF.

This clonotype was counted at least ten times. The chain carries TRBV7-2 and TRBJ2-3, with TRBD2 matching 10 bases. Germline V CDR1 and CDR2: SGHTA, FQGNSA. This CDR3 is built from 20 residues. V was pared by 8 bases and J by 0 bases, with 20 bases of the junction left unmatched. CDR3 loop: CASGNIAGGFTRASTDTQYF. Here the CDR3 DNA reads TGTGCCAGCGGAAACATAGCGGGGGGATTTACAAGGGCTAGCACAGATACGCAGTATTTT.

This clonotype was counted only a few times. The chain uses TRBV9 and TRBJ1-2, with D hard to call. CDR3 size: 15 residues. Germline V gene lookup returns CDR1 SGDLS and CDR2 YYNGEE. The germline V and J ends were trimmed by 0 bases and 1 base, with 10 bases remaining between them. The CDR3 protein is CASSVAPGSNYGYTF. Written as DNA, the CDR3 is TGTGCCAGCAGCGTAGCTCCGGGCAGTAACTATGGCTACACCTTC.

This clonotype has more than one count but fewer than ten. This chain links TRBV5-1 with TRBJ2-5, with D tentatively TRBD1 (5 bases). The CDR3 has 14 residues. V lost 2 bases, J lost 4 bases, and 12 bases lay in between. Germline values: CDR1 SGHRS, CDR2 YFSETQ. The CDR3 nucleotides read TGCGCCAGCAGCTTCGACAGTTCGGGAGAGACCCAGTACTTC. Residues: CASSFDSSGETQYF.

The genes are TRBV2 and TRBJ1-2; D unresolved. Trimming shortened V by 6 bases and J by 8 bases, and 13 bases separated the two germline ends. Germline-derived CDR1 and CDR2 are SNHLY and FYNNEI. CDR3 length: 12 residues. The DNA for the CDR3 is TGTGCCAGCAGAGAGAGACAAGGCGGCTACACCTTC. Encoded protein: CASRERQGGYTF.

The table lists this clonotype with a few counts. The rearrangement uses TRBV6-5 and TRBJ1-4; D call uncertain. Germline values: CDR1 MNHEY, CDR2 SVGAGI. The CDR3 is 13 amino acids. V lost 5 bases and J 7 bases, leaving 11 bases between the germline ends. CDR3 bases: TGTGCCAGCAGTCTCAGAGACCTTGAAAAACTGTTTTTT. Encoded protein: CASSLRDLEKLFF.

The V and J genes are TRBV12-3 or TRBV12-4 and TRBJ1-1, with 8 bases aligning to TRBD1. The V gene end was trimmed by 4 bases and the J gene end by 7 bases; junction bases not matched to a gene: 5. The CDR3 runs to 13 residues. The CDR3 DNA reads TGTGCCAGCAGTTACGGGACAGGTGATGAAGCTTTCTTT. This gives the protein CASSYGTGDEAFF.

On this clonotype: This clone may be a read error of a much larger clone one base away. The chain links TRBV7-2 to TRBJ2-3, with 9 bases identical to TRBD2. This CDR3 has 14 amino acids. Germline CDR1 reads SGHTA; CDR2 reads FQGNSA. Losses at the gene ends were 5 bases for V and 6 bases for J; bases not matched to a gene: 6. CDR3 DNA: TGTGCCAGCAGCACGAGCGGGGGGTTGGATACGCAGTATTTT. It is translated as CASSTSGGLDTQYF.

The chain is built from TRBV6-5 and TRBJ1-4; D gene ambiguous. Germline-derived CDR1 and CDR2 are MNHEY and SVGAGI. The germline V and J ends were trimmed by 3 bases and 1 base, with 9 bases remaining between them. The CDR3 loop spans 15 amino acids. CDR3 bases: TGTGCCAGCAGTTATGGCGGTTTAACTAATGAAAAACTGTTTTTT. Translating gives CASSYGGLTNEKLFF.

Many counts were recorded for this clonotype. The chain links TRBV6-5 to TRBJ1-1; D is unclear. The V gene lost 0 bases and the J gene lost 0 bases, with 8 bases spanning the gap. Per germline, CDR1 MNHEY and CDR2 SVGAGI. CDR3 size: 15 residues. The CDR3 sequence is CASSYSMGMNTEAFF. The DNA for the CDR3 is TGTGCCAGCAGTTACTCGATGGGGATGAACACTGAAGCTTTCTTT.

This clonotype occurred a few times. The chain recombines TRBV9 with TRBJ2-7; D may be TRBD1 or TRBD2 (5 bases each). V lost 0 bases, J lost 2 bases, and 9 bases lay in between. This CDR3 is 14 amino acids long. From germline, CDR1 is SGDLS and CDR2 YYNGEE. CDR3 in amino acids: CASSVGPGPYEQYV. DNA for the CDR3: TGTGCCAGCAGCGTAGGTCCGGGACCCTACGAGCAGTACGTC.

This clonotype was seen a handful of times. The chain couples TRBV5-1 to TRBJ2-5; TRBD1 agrees at 12 bases. Germline CDR1 and CDR2: SGHRS and YFSETQ. The CDR3 is made up of 15 amino acids. The CDR3 sequence: CAGSIGTGGAETQYF. The CDR3 region has the DNA TGCGCGGGCAGCATCGGGACAGGGGGCGCGGAGACCCAGTACTTC.

This clonotype was counted between two and nine times. This CDR3 reads CASSRSGYQETQYF. The DNA for the CDR3 is TGTGCCAGCAGTAGGTCAGGGTACCAAGAGACCCAGTACTTC. The chain has TRBV2 and TRBJ2-5, with TRBD1 as a possible D gene (5 bases). V lost 5 bases to trimming and J lost 0 bases, with 10 bases between them. The CDR3 has 14 residues. Germline CDR1 SNHLY, CDR2 FYNNEI.

This clonotype showed up just a few times. V gene TRBV12-3 or TRBV12-4 combines with J gene TRBJ1-4, with D perhaps matching TRBD1 (5 bases). V was clipped by 1 base and J by 11 bases, with 11 bases between them. The CDR3 runs 13 residues. This chain's CDR3 is CASSLVEAGKLFF. In DNA form, the CDR3 reads TGTGCCAGCAGTTTAGTCGAGGCAGGGAAACTGTTTTTT.

This clonotype was counted a few times. This chain links TRBV20-1 with TRBJ2-7, with D uncertain. CDR1 and CDR2 (germline): DFQATT, SNEGSKA (reference sequence). CDR3 size: 18 residues. Trimming cost V 5 bases and J 3 bases, with 29 bases left between them. The CDR3: CSAYGNPPDAPLVYEQYV. CDR3 nucleotide sequence: TGCAGTGCTTACGGAAATCCCCCGGACGCCCCACTGGTCTACGAGCAGTACGTC.

This sequence joins TRBV6-6 and TRBJ2-3; tentatively, D is TRBD1 (5 bases). The CDR3 is made up of 14 amino acids. From germline, CDR1 is MNHNY and CDR2 SVGAGI (reference sequence). Trimming stripped 8 bases from V and 4 bases from J, with 16 bases between. This CDR3 is CASGSAGLADTQYF. CDR3 nucleotides: TGTGCCAGCGGGTCGGCAGGGTTGGCAGATACGCAGTATTTT.